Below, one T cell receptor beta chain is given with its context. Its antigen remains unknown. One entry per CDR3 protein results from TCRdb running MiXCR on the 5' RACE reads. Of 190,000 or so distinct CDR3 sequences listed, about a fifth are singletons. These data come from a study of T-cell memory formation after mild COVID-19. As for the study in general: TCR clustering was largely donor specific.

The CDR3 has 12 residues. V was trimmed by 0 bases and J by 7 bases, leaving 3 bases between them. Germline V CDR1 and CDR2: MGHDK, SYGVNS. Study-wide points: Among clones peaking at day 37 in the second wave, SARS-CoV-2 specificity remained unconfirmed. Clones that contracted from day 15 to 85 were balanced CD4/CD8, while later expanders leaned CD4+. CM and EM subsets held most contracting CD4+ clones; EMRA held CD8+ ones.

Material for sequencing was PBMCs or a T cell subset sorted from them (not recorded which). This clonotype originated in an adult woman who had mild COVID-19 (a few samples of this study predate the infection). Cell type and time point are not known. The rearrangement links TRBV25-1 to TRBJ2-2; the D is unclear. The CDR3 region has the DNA TGTGCCAGCAGTGAATACATCGGGGAGCTGTTTTTT. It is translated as CASSEYIGELFF.